The present TCR beta chain was sequenced within a study of blood T cell repertoires in COVID-19 (dated by TCRdb to about 2020). Regarding the study in general: Samples from collaborators originated in the United States, Italy and Spain and spanned both the acute and convalescent phases of COVID-19. The prospective study material was composed of cDNA or gDNA derived from T cells, B-cell-depleted T cells, or PBMCs. Deeply sampled blood TCRbeta repertoires from subjects exposed to, actively infected with, or recovered from COVID-19 were included in the dataset. The repertoires were made available in a free public database intended to serve as a resource for research on the immune response to SARS-CoV-2. The samples were drawn from two sources: the first 160 participants of the ongoing ImmuneRACE study, and 1,000 to 1,500 subjects contributed by 6 global collaborators. The sample metadata nearly always contained a de-identified subject ID, COVID-19 status, age in years and sex. Where available, HLA class I and class II types were taken from metadata supplied by the sample provider and were not determined by assay-based typing. Overall study results and their limits: How much clinical and demographic metadata was included differed by source and by participant, and the metadata was provided uncurated.

The sample holds a few counts of this clone. The clone's antigen remains unknown. Base qualities are not at hand, and no much larger clone is one base apart. From the cysteine through the phenylalanine, the CDR3 covers 13 amino acids. The CDR3 DNA has 39 bases and is translated from base 1. The germline V gene provides CDR1 SGHDN and CDR2 FVKESK. A distance of 9 bases separates the germline ends of V and J, which lose 9 bases and 0 bases respectively. TCRbeta CDR3 regions were amplified from genomic DNA by means of the immunoSEQ Assay, a bias-controlled multiplex PCR. Processing in the source paper ran as follows. Nucleated cell counts per sample were estimated from amplification of reference gene primers within the assay. To quantify the absolute abundance of each unique TCRbeta CDR3 rearrangement, sequence reads were collapsed and filtered. For each sample, productive Simpson clonality was calculated by taking the square root of Simpson's diversity index across productive rearrangements. Drawn from immuneACCESS, this table holds only the in-frame rearrangements with V and J called that TCRdb kept. Clones are partly lost; checked studies trace under half to an unresolved V gene and leave the rest unexplained. D and trimming come from the DNA, and the V and J calls and clone size come from that table. A total of around 140,000 clones appear in this sample, approximately 88% of them only once. Less than 2% of the sample lies in the top ten.

Each collaborating institution followed its own protocols to collect whole blood in K2EDTA tubes. For TCRbeta analysis, collaborator samples were shipped as frozen whole blood, as isolated PBMCs, or as DNA extracted from either sample type. Sequenced sample: peripheral blood. Recombination joined TRBV14 with TRBJ1-3; a weak D assignment points to TRBD1 (6 bases agree). The sequence came from a man in his 70s with acute or convalescent COVID-19. The DNA is TGTGCCAGTACAGGGAGCTCTGGAAACACCATATATTTT. It is translated as CASTGSSGNTIYF.